One sample yielded the 5 T cell receptor beta chains listed below, sequenced in a study of blood T cell repertoires in COVID-19. Using immunoSEQ multiplex PCR, the repertoire was profiled, and TCRdb retains in-frame clones only, with some absent. Found here are about 140,000 clones, 84% of them singletons; the top ten hold 5.5%. Sequencing used PBMCs or T cells enriched from blood (not recorded which). All receptors derive from a man aged 40-49 years with acute COVID-19.

This clone was observed a single time. The chain combines TRBV3-1 (or the pseudogene TRBV3-2) with TRBJ2-7; 11 bases are shared with TRBD2. The CDR3 runs to 16 residues. CDR1 and CDR2 (germline): LGHDT, YNNKEL (reference sequence). With V trimmed by 6 bases and J by 0 bases, 7 bases remained unmatched. The CDR3 nucleotides read TGTGCCAGCAGGGGGCTAGCGGGGGGACGCTCCTACGAGCAGTACTTC. Encoded protein: CASRGLAGGRSYEQYF.

This chain connects TRBV3-1 (or the pseudogene TRBV3-2) to TRBJ1-2; TRBD1 is a possible D gene (6 bases). From germline, CDR1 is LGHDT and CDR2 YNNKEL (reference sequence). Trimming stripped 4 bases from V and 4 bases from J, with 10 bases between. The CDR3 loop spans 13 amino acids. The CDR3 sequence is CASSPGQSYGYTF. The CDR3 region has the DNA TGTGCCAGCAGCCCAGGACAGTCCTATGGCTACACCTTC.

V is TRBV5-1 and J is TRBJ1-1; TRBD1 agrees at 7 bases. Germline CDR1 is SGHRS and CDR2 is YFSETQ. Trimming removed 4 bases from V and 3 bases from J; junction bases left unmatched: 6. CDR3 size: 14 residues. The CDR3 loop reads CASSIGTEDTEAFF. The CDR3 DNA is TGCGCCAGCAGCATCGGGACAGAGGACACTGAAGCTTTCTTT.

The rearrangement links TRBV12-3 or TRBV12-4 to TRBJ1-6, with no clear D. The CDR3 is made up of 13 amino acids. Trimming pared 6 bases from V and 6 bases from J, leaving 9 bases between. The CDR3, as DNA: TGTGCCAGCAGCCCTTTTCCTAATTCACCCCTCCACTTT. It is translated as CASSPFPNSPLHF.

V and J are TRBV7-2 and TRBJ2-7, with a tentative D call TRBD1 (6 bases). V dropped 3 bases and J dropped 12 bases, with 18 bases sitting between them. The CDR3 consists of 13 residues. Germline V lookup: CDR1 SGHTA, CDR2 FQGNSA. CDR3 DNA sequence: TGTGCCAGCAGCTTCTACAGGGATATGGAAGTGTACTTC. Its translation: CASSFYRDMEVYF. Full variable domain (missing parts from reference TRBV7-2 and TRBJ2-7): GAGVSQSPSNKVTEKGKDVELRCDPISGHTALYWYRQSLGQGLEFLIYFQGNSAPDKSGLPSDRFSAERTGGSVSTLTIQRTQQEDSAVYLCASSFYRDMEVYFGPGTRLTVT.